This T cell receptor (beta chain) emerged from a study of PD-1 blockade in classical Hodgkin lymphoma. Study at large: Patients were given intravenous nivolumab, 3 mg/kg, every 2 weeks.

The study, taken as a whole, reports: Repertoire differences have undefined causes, possibly disease activity or prior therapy. It was CD4+ TCR diversity, not CD8+, that rose significantly by C4D1.

All patients relapsed after autologous stem cell transplantation, and brentuximab vedotin exposure varied. Reported best responses ranged across complete response, partial response or progressive disease. As for this clone: Its antigen is not known.

Produced via immunoSEQ multiplex PCR; TCRdb's table is partial and in-frame only. The repertoire holds 90,000 to 95,000 clones, with approximately 89% as singletons. The V gene end was trimmed by 6 bases and the J gene end by 9 bases; junction bases not matched to a gene: 3. The CDR3 has 11 residues. The germline CDR1 and CDR2 sequences are MNHEY and SMNVEV (reference sequence). This chain uses TRBV27 with TRBJ2-3, with TRBD2 identical over 7 bases. The TCR was taken from a human donor with classical Hodgkin lymphoma. The specimen was peripheral blood mononuclear cells (PBMCs), collected before the second cycle of nivolumab. The CDR3 DNA is TGTGCCAGCAGGGCCGGGGGGACGCAGTATTTT. Translating it yields CASRAGGTQYF.